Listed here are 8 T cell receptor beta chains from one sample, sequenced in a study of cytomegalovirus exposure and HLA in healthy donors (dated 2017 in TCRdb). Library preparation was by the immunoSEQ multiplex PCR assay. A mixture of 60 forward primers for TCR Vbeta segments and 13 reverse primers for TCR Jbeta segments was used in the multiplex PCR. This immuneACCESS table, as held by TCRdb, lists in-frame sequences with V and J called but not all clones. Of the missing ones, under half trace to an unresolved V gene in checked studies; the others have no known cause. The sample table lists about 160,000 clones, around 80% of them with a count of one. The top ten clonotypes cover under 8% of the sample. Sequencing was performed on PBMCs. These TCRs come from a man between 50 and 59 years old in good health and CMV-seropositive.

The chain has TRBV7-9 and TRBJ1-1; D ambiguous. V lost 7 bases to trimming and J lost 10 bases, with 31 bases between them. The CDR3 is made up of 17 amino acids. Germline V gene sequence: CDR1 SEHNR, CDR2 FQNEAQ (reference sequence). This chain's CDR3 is CASNSWEEGEAEKGAFF. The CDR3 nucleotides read TGTGCCAGCAACTCCTGGGAGGAGGGTGAAGCGGAGAAAGGAGCTTTCTTT.

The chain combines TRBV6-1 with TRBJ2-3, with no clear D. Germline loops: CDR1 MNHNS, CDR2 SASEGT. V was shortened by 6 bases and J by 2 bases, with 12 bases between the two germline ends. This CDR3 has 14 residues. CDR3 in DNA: TGTGCCAGCAGACTACAAGACTTCACAGATACGCAGTATTTT. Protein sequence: CASRLQDFTDTQYF.

The CDR3 DNA reads as TGCGCCAGCTTGGGACTAGCGGGGACCGGGGAGCTGTTTTTT. Its protein product is CASLGLAGTGELFF. The chain combines TRBV5-1 with TRBJ2-2, with 13 bases lining up with TRBD2. V lost 7 bases to trimming and J lost 5 bases; unmatched junction nucleotides: 2. The CDR3 spans 14 residues. The V gene's germline CDR1 is SGHRS and CDR2 YFSETQ. Looking up the rest from reference TRBV5-1 and TRBJ2-2 gives the full variable domain: KAGVTQTPRYLIKTRGQQVTLSCSPISGHRSVSWYQQTPGQGLQFLFEYFSETQRNKGNFPGRFSGRQFSNSRSEMNVSTLELGDSALYLCASLGLAGTGELFFGEGSRLTVL.

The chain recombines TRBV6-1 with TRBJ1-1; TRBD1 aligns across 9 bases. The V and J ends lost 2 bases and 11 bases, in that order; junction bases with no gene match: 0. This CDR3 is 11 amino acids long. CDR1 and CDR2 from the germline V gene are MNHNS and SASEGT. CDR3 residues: CASSETGGAFF. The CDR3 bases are TGTGCCAGCAGTGAAACAGGGGGCGCTTTCTTT.

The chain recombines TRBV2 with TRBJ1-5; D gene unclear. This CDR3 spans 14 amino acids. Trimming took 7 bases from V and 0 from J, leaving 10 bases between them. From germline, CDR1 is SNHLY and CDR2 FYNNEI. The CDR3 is CASTPSYSNQPQHF. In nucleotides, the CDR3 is TGTGCCAGCACTCCCAGTTATAGCAATCAGCCCCAGCATTTT.

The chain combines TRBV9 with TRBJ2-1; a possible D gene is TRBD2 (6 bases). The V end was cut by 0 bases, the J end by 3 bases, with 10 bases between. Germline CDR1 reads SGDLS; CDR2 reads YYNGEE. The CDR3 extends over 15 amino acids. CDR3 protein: CASSVGDSGYNEQFF. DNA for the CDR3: TGTGCCAGCAGCGTAGGAGATAGCGGCTACAATGAGCAGTTCTTC.

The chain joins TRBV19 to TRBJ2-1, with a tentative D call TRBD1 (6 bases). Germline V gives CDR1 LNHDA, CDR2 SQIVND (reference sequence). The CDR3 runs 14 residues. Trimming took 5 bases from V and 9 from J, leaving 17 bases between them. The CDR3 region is CASSLQGSILEQFF. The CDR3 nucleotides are TGTGCCAGTAGTCTACAGGGTTCAATCCTTGAGCAGTTCTTC.

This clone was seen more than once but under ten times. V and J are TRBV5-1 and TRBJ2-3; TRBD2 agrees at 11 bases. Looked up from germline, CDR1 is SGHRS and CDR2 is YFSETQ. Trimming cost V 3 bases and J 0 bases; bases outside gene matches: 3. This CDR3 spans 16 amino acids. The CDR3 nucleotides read TGCGCCAGCAGCTCTAGCGGGGGGATAAGCACAGATACGCAGTATTTT. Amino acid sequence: CASSSSGGISTDTQYF. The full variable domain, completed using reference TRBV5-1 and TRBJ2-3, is KAGVTQTPRYLIKTRGQQVTLSCSPISGHRSVSWYQQTPGQGLQFLFEYFSETQRNKGNFPGRFSGRQFSNSRSEMNVSTLELGDSALYLCASSSSGGISTDTQYFGPGTRLTVL.